This is a list of T cell receptor beta chains from one sample in a study of blood T cell repertoires in COVID-19. Produced via immunoSEQ multiplex PCR; TCRdb's table is partial and in-frame only. The sample yields around 330,000 clones, 85% seen once. What was sequenced was PBMCs or T cells enriched from blood (not recorded which). Every receptor here comes from a woman in her 30s who had been exposed to COVID-19. Both conserved end residues are part of each CDR3. D genes are given only for firm matches. Expanded clones get a size class; other rows say once, few or many, or leave the size out.

J	size	V	D	DNA	CDR3
TRBJ2-3	once	TRBV28	.	TGTGCCAGCAGTCCCCACCCAGTAACAGATACGCAGTATTTT	CASSPHPVTDTQYF
TRBJ2-7	.	TRBV28	TRBD1	TGTGCCAGCAGTTTGGGACAGGGTGGCGAGCAGTACTTC	CASSLGQGGEQYF
TRBJ2-1	.	TRBV7-2	TRBD1	TGTGCCAGCAGCTTCACCGGGACAGAGGGCGATGAGCAGTTCTTC	CASSFTGTEGDEQFF
TRBJ1-5	.	TRBV28	.	TGTGCCAGCAGTTTTCTCAGCAGGAGGTTTAGCAATCAGCCCCAGCATTTT	CASSFLSRRFSNQPQHF
TRBJ1-5	.	TRBV7-8	.	TGTGCCAGCAGCTTAGGGGGCGGACAGCCCCAGCATTTT	CASSLGGGQPQHF
TRBJ1-1	.	TRBV28	.	TGTGCCAGCAGTTTAATCACAGAGAACACTGAAGCTTTCTTT	CASSLITENTEAFF
TRBJ2-7	.	TRBV2	TRBD2	TGTGCCAGCAGTGCTACTAGCGGGAGGGCCGAGCAGTACTTC	CASSATSGRAEQYF
TRBJ1-2	.	TRBV12-3/TRBV12-4	.	TGTGCCAGCATACAAACAGGAGGCTACACCTTC	CASIQTGGYTF
TRBJ1-4	.	TRBV30	TRBD1	TGTGCCTGGAGTGTCGGACAGGGCAGTGAAAAACTGTTTTTT	CAWSVGQGSEKLFF
TRBJ2-1	few	TRBV7-8	.	TGTGCCAGCCACTATGGCGGAAGCTCCTACAATGAGCAGTTCTTC	CASHYGGSSYNEQFF
TRBJ1-1	once	TRBV4-1	TRBD1	TGCGCCAGCAGCCCCACTCCAACTTGGACAGGGGACACTGAAGCTTTCTTT	CASSPTPTWTGDTEAFF
TRBJ2-5	.	TRBV5-6	.	TGTGCCAGCAGCTTGGGGGACTTTGAGACCCAGTACTTC	CASSLGDFETQYF
TRBJ1-1	.	TRBV9	.	TGTGCCAGCAGCGGACGCCCAGGGGTAGGTTTTCGCACTGAAGCTTTCTTT	CASSGRPGVGFRTEAFF
TRBJ2-5	few	TRBV18	.	TGTGCCAGCTCCCGATCAGGGGCGCAAGAGACCCAGTACTTC	CASSRSGAQETQYF
TRBJ2-1	.	TRBV2	TRBD2	TGTGCCAGCAGGCTCACTAGCGGGAGGGTTGAGCAGTTCTTC	CASRLTSGRVEQFF
TRBJ2-7	.	TRBV30	.	TGTGCCTGGACCCGGGACACCTCATACGAGCAGTACTTC	CAWTRDTSYEQYF
TRBJ1-1	few	TRBV5-1	TRBD1	TGCGCCAGCAGCCCCGGGAGGGGGCGGGCGGGGAACACTGAAGCTTTCTTT	CASSPGRGRAGNTEAFF
TRBJ1-2	.	TRBV28	.	TGTGCCAGCAGTTTAGCGTTCTATGGCTACACCTTC	CASSLAFYGYTF
TRBJ2-3	.	TRBV13	TRBD2	TGTGCCAGCACCTCAATCACGCCAGCGGGAGATAATACGCAGTATTTT	CASTSITPAGDNTQYF
TRBJ1-4	.	TRBV5-1	TRBD1	TGCGCCAGCAGCTACGGACAGGGGAATAATGAAAAACTGTTTTTT	CASSYGQGNNEKLFF
TRBJ1-5	.	TRBV6-5	.	TGTGCCAGCAGTTCCGGCCGGGGGAGCAATCAGCCCCAGCATTTT	CASSSGRGSNQPQHF
TRBJ2-5	.	TRBV6-5	TRBD2	TGTGCCAGCAGTTATGGCGGGGGGCTCTCCGGAGAGACCCAGTACTTC	CASSYGGGLSGETQYF
TRBJ1-1	.	TRBV29-1	.	TGCAGCGTTGTCTGCAGGCCATCCACTGAAGCTTTCTTT	CSVVCRPSTEAFF
TRBJ1-5	.	TRBV27	.	TGTGCCAGCAGTCCCACGGGTAGAATGGGCAATCAGCCCCAGCATTTT	CASSPTGRMGNQPQHF
TRBJ2-6	.	TRBV6-5	.	TGTGCCAGCAGTTACTCCAGGGTCTCTGGGGCCAACGTCCTGACTTTC	CASSYSRVSGANVLTF
TRBJ2-3	.	TRBV4-1	TRBD2	TGCGCCAGCAGCCAATTGGGCGGGAGGCCAGATACGCAGTATTTT	CASSQLGGRPDTQYF
TRBJ1-3	.	TRBV11-3	.	TGTGCCAGCAGTGGGAGTGACTCTGGAAACACCATATATTTT	CASSGSDSGNTIYF
TRBJ1-2	.	TRBV5-6	.	TGTGCCAGCAGTTCCAGGGTAAAAGAAGGCTACACCTTC	CASSSRVKEGYTF
TRBJ1-2	.	TRBV27	TRBD1	TGTGCCAGCAGTTTCTCACAGGGGTTCGGCTACACCTTC	CASSFSQGFGYTF
TRBJ2-1	once	TRBV9	TRBD2	TGTGCCAGCAGCGTGCAAGCGGGAGAGGGTAATGAGCAGTTCTTC	CASSVQAGEGNEQFF
TRBJ2-3	.	TRBV9	TRBD2	TGTGCCAGCAGCGTAGCGAATCGCGGGGGGTCAGATACGCAGTATTTT	CASSVANRGGSDTQYF
TRBJ2-3	.	TRBV18	.	TGTGCCAGCTCACCACGAGGGGGGGGCACAGATACGCAGTATTTT	CASSPRGGGTDTQYF
TRBJ1-6	.	TRBV12-3/TRBV12-4	.	TGTGCCAGCAGTAAACGCTCCCTAAGTCACCACTTT	CASSKRSLSHHF
TRBJ2-3	.	TRBV5-6	TRBD1	TGTGCCAGCAGCTTGGACAGGGGTTCAATTACAGATACGCAGTATTTT	CASSLDRGSITDTQYF
TRBJ2-5	.	TRBV28	TRBD2	TGTGCCAGCACCAGTCCCGGGGGGGGCCTTGAGACCCAGTACTTC	CASTSPGGGLETQYF
TRBJ1-4	.	TRBV14	TRBD1	TGTGCCAGCAGGTTTGGGACAGTCTATTGTTTTAATGAAAAACTGTTTTTT	CASRFGTVYCFNEKLFF
TRBJ2-5	.	TRBV28	TRBD2	TGTGCCAGTCGGGGGGTTAAAGAGACCCAGTACTTC	CASRGVKETQYF
TRBJ1-1	.	TRBV2	.	TGTGCCAGCAGAGTGACAGTGAACACTGAAGCTTTCTTT	CASRVTVNTEAFF
TRBJ2-5	.	TRBV6-5	.	TGTGCCAGCAGTTCTGGCACGGAGACCCAGTACTTC	CASSSGTETQYF
TRBJ1-2	.	TRBV27	.	TGTGCCAGCAGTTTATCGAGGTCTACAGGACACTTTAACTATGGCTACACCTTC	CASSLSRSTGHFNYGYTF
TRBJ1-5	.	TRBV30	TRBD1	TGTGCCTGGAGTGTAGGACAGGGCAATCAGCCCCAGCATTTT	CAWSVGQGNQPQHF
TRBJ2-1	.	TRBV3-1/TRBV3-2	.	TGTGCCAGCAGCCAAGGGGGCGTTAATGAGCAGTTCTTC	CASSQGGVNEQFF
TRBJ2-6	.	TRBV7-9	.	TGTGCCAGCAGCCTCGCCACAGTGTTTGGGGCCAACGTCCTGACTTTC	CASSLATVFGANVLTF
TRBJ2-3	.	TRBV19	.	TGTGCCAGTAGTTATGGCGGCGTCTCAGATACGCAGTATTTT	CASSYGGVSDTQYF
TRBJ1-4	.	TRBV5-4	.	TGTGCCAGCAGCTTGGTCGTCGGTGAAAAACTGTTTTTT	CASSLVVGEKLFF
TRBJ2-5	.	TRBV6-5	.	TGTGCCAGCGACGACGCGATTTCTTTACAGGAGACCCAGTACTTC	CASDDAISLQETQYF
TRBJ2-2	.	TRBV10-3	TRBD1	TGTGCCATCAGTGACACGGACAGGGGTGATACCGGGGAGCTGTTTTTT	CAISDTDRGDTGELFF
TRBJ1-4	.	TRBV4-1	.	TGCGCCAGCAGCCCGACTTGGTTCCAGGGTAGTGAAAAACTGTTTTTT	CASSPTWFQGSEKLFF
TRBJ1-2	.	TRBV19	TRBD1	TGTGCCAGTAGTTCACCAGGGACAGGGGGAGATGGCTACACCTTC	CASSSPGTGGDGYTF
TRBJ1-2	.	TRBV5-1	TRBD1	TGCGCCAGCAGCTTCAAACAGGGGGCCGGCACGATCGGCTACACCTTC	CASSFKQGAGTIGYTF
TRBJ2-3	.	TRBV7-2	TRBD2	TGTGCCAGCAGCCCCCGACTAGCGGGGGGTATGGATACGCAGTATTTT	CASSPRLAGGMDTQYF
TRBJ2-1	.	TRBV11-2	.	TGTGCCAGCAGCTTACTCCCTAATGAGCAGTTCTTC	CASSLLPNEQFF
TRBJ2-3	.	TRBV4-2	TRBD2	TGTGCCAGCAGCCTCTCCGGGACTAGCGGGTCCGGCACAGATACGCAGTATTTT	CASSLSGTSGSGTDTQYF
TRBJ2-1	.	TRBV28	TRBD1	TGTGCCAGCAGTTCCCCCGGGACAGGGCCAGGGATTGAGCAGTTCTTC	CASSSPGTGPGIEQFF
TRBJ2-1	.	TRBV6-4	TRBD2	TGTGCCAGCAGTGACTCTAATCGGCGGGAGAACAATGAGCAGTTCTTC	CASSDSNRRENNEQFF
TRBJ1-5	.	TRBV24-1	TRBD1	TGTGCCACCAGTGATCCGAGCAGGGGGATTGATCAGCCCCAGCATTTT	CATSDPSRGIDQPQHF
TRBJ2-7	once	TRBV27	TRBD2	TGTGCCAGCGCAATTCGGGGGGAGGATTCCTACGAGCAGTACTTC	CASAIRGEDSYEQYF